This is a list of T cell receptor beta chains from one sample in a study of T cell responses to AZD1222 COVID-19 vaccine. The table came from immunoSEQ multiplex PCR; TCRdb's copy has only in-frame clones and leaves some out. The sample consists of 150,000 or so clones, roughly nine tenths of them appearing once. Sequences were derived from peripheral blood, sampled on day 0 of MenACWY control vaccination. Every receptor here comes from an adult in good health. Both conserved end residues are part of each CDR3. A D gene is named only where the DNA matches it firmly. A row's size may be missing; if present it is once, few, many or a size class.

len,j_gene,abundance,d_gene,v_gene,CDR3aa,CDR3nt
14,TRBJ2-5,NA,NA,TRBV29-1,CSVEDTSRGETQYF,TGCAGCGTTGAAGACACATCAAGAGGAGAGACCCAGTACTTC
13,TRBJ1-5,NA,NA,TRBV10-3,CAISQNSNQPQHF,TGTGCCATCAGCCAAAATAGCAATCAGCCCCAGCATTTT
14,TRBJ1-2,once,NA,TRBV28,CASSSAASGGGYTF,TGTGCCAGCAGTTCCGCAGCTTCGGGTGGTGGCTACACCTTC
14,TRBJ1-2,NA,NA,TRBV4-3,CASSQDAGYYGYTF,TGCGCCAGCAGCCAAGATGCAGGGTACTATGGCTACACCTTC
17,TRBJ2-1,NA,NA,TRBV7-9,CASSLGSGTFSYNEQFF,TGTGCCAGCAGCTTAGGGTCCGGTACCTTCTCCTACAATGAGCAGTTCTTC
16,TRBJ2-1,NA,TRBD2,TRBV5-4,CASSLTSGRSYNEQFF,TGTGCCAGCAGCCTAACTAGCGGGAGGTCCTACAATGAGCAGTTCTTC
14,TRBJ1-1,NA,NA,TRBV3-1/TRBV3-2,CATGEGGRNTEAFF,TGTGCCACCGGCGAGGGGGGCAGAAACACTGAAGCTTTCTTT
13,TRBJ2-1,NA,NA,TRBV7-2,CASSPTAFGEQFF,TGTGCCAGCAGCCCGACAGCATTTGGTGAGCAGTTCTTC
15,TRBJ1-2,NA,NA,TRBV6-5,CATSPGRVKDYGYTF,TGTGCCACCAGTCCGGGCAGGGTGAAAGACTATGGCTACACCTTC
12,TRBJ2-4,NA,TRBD2,TRBV4-1,CASSQKGLDQYF,TGCGCCAGCAGCCAAAAGGGACTAGATCAGTACTTC
16,TRBJ1-6,once,NA,TRBV14,CASSQGGGPQNSPLHF,TGTGCCAGCAGCCAAGGAGGGGGACCTCAAAATTCACCCCTCCACTTT
13,TRBJ2-3,few,NA,TRBV6-4,CASSEGATDTQYF,TGTGCCAGCAGTGAGGGGGCCACAGATACGCAGTATTTT
12,TRBJ2-1,NA,TRBD2,TRBV19,CASRTSGGKQFF,TGTGCCAGTCGGACTAGCGGGGGTAAGCAGTTCTTC
13,TRBJ1-2,NA,NA,TRBV27,CASSLAGPYGYTF,TGTGCCAGCAGTTTGGCAGGGCCCTATGGCTACACCTTC
14,TRBJ1-1,NA,TRBD1,TRBV3-1/TRBV3-2,CASRRGQGSTEAFF,TGTGCCAGCAGGCGTGGACAGGGGAGCACTGAAGCTTTCTTT
13,TRBJ2-5,NA,TRBD2,TRBV13,CASSLLAGETQYF,TGTGCCAGCAGCTTACTAGCGGGGGAGACCCAGTACTTC
13,TRBJ2-1,NA,NA,TRBV28,CASSRPRRNEQFF,TGTGCCAGCAGTAGGCCGAGACGAAATGAGCAGTTCTTC
14,TRBJ2-1,NA,TRBD2,TRBV28,CASSPSFGGDEQFF,TGTGCCAGCAGTCCCAGCTTTGGGGGGGATGAGCAGTTCTTC
14,TRBJ2-7,NA,NA,TRBV7-9,CASSLAGLAYEQYF,TGTGCCAGCAGCTTAGCGGGGTTGGCCTACGAGCAGTACTTC
19,TRBJ2-3,NA,NA,TRBV21-1,CASGFTGTEKLRSTDTQYF,TGTGCCAGCGGCTTCACCGGGACAGAGAAGCTTCGTAGCACAGATACGCAGTATTTT
12,TRBJ1-2,NA,NA,TRBV28,CASSLSTYGYTF,TGTGCCAGCAGTTTGTCGACATATGGCTACACCTTC
15,TRBJ1-2,NA,TRBD1,TRBV18,CASSAIDRVNYGYTF,TGTGCCAGCTCAGCTATTGACAGGGTTAACTATGGCTACACCTTC
14,TRBJ2-2,few,NA,TRBV20-1,CSASVQGNTGELFF,TGCAGTGCTAGTGTACAGGGGAACACCGGGGAGCTGTTTTTT
14,TRBJ1-2,NA,NA,TRBV4-1,CASSLPGGTRGYTF,TGCGCCAGCAGCCTCCCCGGGGGGACTCGTGGCTACACCTTC
12,TRBJ1-2,once,NA,TRBV14,CASSPMDYGYTF,TGTGCCAGCAGCCCCATGGACTATGGCTACACCTTC
14,TRBJ1-4,few,NA,TRBV24-1,CATSDSDYFEKLFF,TGTGCCACCAGTGATTCAGACTATTTTGAAAAACTGTTTTTT
13,TRBJ1-5,NA,NA,TRBV6-2/TRBV6-3,CASSRVIGQPQHF,TGTGCCAGCAGCAGGGTTATCGGCCAGCCCCAGCATTTT
14,TRBJ1-4,few,NA,TRBV5-1,CASSVGYIGEKLFF,TGCGCCAGCAGTGTGGGATACATCGGGGAAAAACTGTTTTTT
16,TRBJ1-2,NA,TRBD1,TRBV7-9,CASSQTGQDPNYGYTF,TGTGCCAGCAGCCAGACGGGACAGGACCCTAACTATGGCTACACCTTC
14,TRBJ1-2,NA,NA,TRBV19,CASTKEGQNYGYTF,TGTGCCAGTACCAAAGAAGGGCAAAACTATGGCTACACCTTC
11,TRBJ2-1,NA,NA,TRBV5-5,CASSDVLEQFF,TGTGCCAGCAGCGATGTCCTTGAGCAGTTCTTC
14,TRBJ1-2,NA,TRBD1,TRBV5-1,CASSPGPRGHGYTF,TGCGCCAGCAGCCCCGGGCCCAGGGGGCATGGCTACACCTTC
15,TRBJ2-1,NA,TRBD1,TRBV19,CASSMRQGLNNEQFF,TGTGCCAGTAGTATGAGACAGGGCCTTAACAATGAGCAGTTCTTC
15,TRBJ2-7,once,TRBD2,TRBV11-2,CASSPLAGGPYEQYF,TGTGCCAGCAGTCCATTAGCGGGAGGGCCCTACGAGCAGTACTTC
14,TRBJ1-1,NA,NA,TRBV6-2/TRBV6-3,CASSSSRLNTEAFF,TGTGCCAGCAGTTCGTCTCGGCTGAACACTGAAGCTTTCTTT
12,TRBJ1-2,NA,NA,TRBV3-1/TRBV3-2,CASSRSGAGYTF,TGTGCCAGCAGCCGTTCGGGGGCTGGCTACACCTTC
15,TRBJ1-2,NA,NA,TRBV28,CASSLGGEGDYGYTF,TGTGCCAGCAGTTTAGGCGGGGAAGGGGACTATGGCTACACCTTC
15,TRBJ1-2,NA,TRBD1,TRBV13,CASSLAPLGQGISNF,TGTGCCAGCAGCTTAGCCCCATTGGGACAGGGGATCTCAAACTTC
15,TRBJ1-4,NA,NA,TRBV5-1,CASSPTGRDYEKLFF,TGCGCCAGCAGCCCTACAGGTAGAGACTATGAAAAACTGTTTTTT
15,TRBJ2-7,NA,NA,TRBV4-1,CASSQLGRSSYEQYF,TGCGCCAGCAGCCAATTGGGCAGGAGCTCCTACGAGCAGTACTTC
16,TRBJ1-2,NA,NA,TRBV27,CASSLLPRPVDYGYTF,TGTGCCAGCAGTTTATTGCCCCGGCCAGTAGACTATGGCTACACCTTC
17,TRBJ1-1,NA,TRBD1,TRBV9,CASSVAGTGDMNTEAFF,TGTGCCAGCAGCGTAGCAGGGACAGGGGACATGAACACTGAAGCTTTCTTT
15,TRBJ2-7,NA,TRBD2,TRBV28,CATLKDGGSSYEQYF,TGTGCCACCCTTAAAGACGGCGGGAGTTCCTACGAGCAGTACTTC
13,TRBJ2-7,NA,TRBD1,TRBV30,CAWRQGASGEQYF,TGTGCCTGGAGACAGGGGGCTTCCGGCGAGCAGTACTTC
16,TRBJ2-7,NA,TRBD1,TRBV14,CASSQGSGGLIREQYF,TGTGCCAGCAGCCAAGGTTCAGGGGGCTTAATCCGCGAGCAGTACTTC
17,TRBJ2-7,NA,TRBD2,TRBV4-3,CASSQLGLAGATNEQYF,TGCGCCAGCAGCCAACTAGGACTAGCGGGAGCAACAAACGAGCAGTACTTC
14,TRBJ1-5,NA,TRBD1,TRBV27,CASRLNRGTQPQHF,TGTGCCAGCAGGCTGAACAGGGGTACGCAGCCCCAGCATTTT
16,TRBJ2-1,NA,TRBD2,TRBV5-4,CASSLGMSGSYNEQFF,TGTGCCAGCAGCTTGGGAATGAGCGGGAGTTACAATGAGCAGTTCTTC
12,TRBJ1-2,NA,NA,TRBV3-1/TRBV3-2,CASSLNLAHLFF,TGTGCCAGCAGCCTAAACCTCGCCCATCTATTTTTC
16,TRBJ1-4,NA,TRBD1,TRBV4-2,CASSLPRGTGNEKLFF,TGTGCCAGCAGCCTTCCCCGCGGGACAGGTAATGAAAAACTGTTTTTT
14,TRBJ2-7,NA,NA,TRBV5-1,CASSLVSAENEQYF,TGCGCCAGCAGCTTGGTTTCGGCGGAGAACGAGCAGTACTTC
12,TRBJ2-4,NA,NA,TRBV6-2/TRBV6-3,CASSNAKNIQYF,TGTGCCAGCAGCAATGCCAAAAACATTCAGTACTTC
15,TRBJ1-6,NA,NA,TRBV28,CASSPAVSYNSPLHF,TGTGCCAGCAGCCCGGCGGTCTCCTATAATTCACCCCTCCACTTT
15,TRBJ2-3,NA,NA,TRBV6-5,CASSYRGANTDTQYF,TGTGCCAGCAGTTATAGGGGGGCCAATACAGATACGCAGTATTTT
13,TRBJ2-5,NA,NA,TRBV5-5,CASSRRGQETQYF,TGTGCCAGCAGCAGGAGGGGTCAAGAGACCCAGTACTTC
15,TRBJ1-5,NA,NA,TRBV6-5,CASSRTGPSNQPQHF,TGTGCCAGCAGTCGAACAGGGCCCAGCAATCAGCCCCAGCATTTT
14,TRBJ2-7,NA,NA,TRBV5-1,CASSPRGEAYEQYF,TGCGCCAGCAGCCCCCGTGGGGAAGCCTACGAGCAGTACTTC
14,TRBJ1-1,NA,NA,TRBV5-1,CASSLTAGTTEAFF,TGCGCCAGCAGCTTGACGGCAGGGACCACTGAAGCTTTCTTT
15,TRBJ2-2,NA,NA,TRBV19,CASSRGHLNTGELFF,TGTGCCAGTAGTAGGGGGCACCTGAACACCGGGGAGCTGTTTTTT